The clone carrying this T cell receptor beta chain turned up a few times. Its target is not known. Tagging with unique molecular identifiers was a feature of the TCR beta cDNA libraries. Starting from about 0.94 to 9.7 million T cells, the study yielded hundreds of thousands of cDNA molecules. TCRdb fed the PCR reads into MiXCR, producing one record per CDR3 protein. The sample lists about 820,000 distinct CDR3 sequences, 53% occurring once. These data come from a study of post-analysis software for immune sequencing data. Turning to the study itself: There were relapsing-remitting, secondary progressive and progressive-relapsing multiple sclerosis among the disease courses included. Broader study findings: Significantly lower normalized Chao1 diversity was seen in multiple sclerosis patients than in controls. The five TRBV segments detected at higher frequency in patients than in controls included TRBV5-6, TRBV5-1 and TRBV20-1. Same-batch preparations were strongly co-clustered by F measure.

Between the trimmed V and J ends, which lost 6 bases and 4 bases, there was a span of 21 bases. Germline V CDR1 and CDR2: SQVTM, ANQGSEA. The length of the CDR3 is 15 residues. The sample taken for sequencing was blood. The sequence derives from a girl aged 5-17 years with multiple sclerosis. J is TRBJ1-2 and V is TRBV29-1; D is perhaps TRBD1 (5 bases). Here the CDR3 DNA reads TGCAGCGTATCCGACCTACGGGGCGGCAGCTATGGCTACACCTTC. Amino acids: CSVSDLRGGSYGYTF.